This T cell receptor beta chain was sequenced during a study of T cell repertoires in cytomegalovirus infection (dated by TCRdb to the late 2010s). About the full investigation: Because public TCR beta signatures pointed to carriage of CMV infection together with the matching HLA type, the HLA type of each donor mattered for the analysis. What the work shows at the level of the full study, not this receptor alone: Carriers of CMV infection plus the relevant HLA type were discriminated by the cumulative frequency of public TCR beta family members in the study cohort and in an independent approximately 360-donor cohort. The ex vivo response was dominated by HLA-C-restricted CMV-specific TCR beta clonotypes, which also provided the single most frequent clonotype in two of eight donors.

Including cysteine and phenylalanine, the CDR3 has 13 amino acids. Only the CDR3 portion is preserved as DNA: 39 bases, with reading frame beginning at the first base. Trimming removed 8 bases from V and 8 bases from J; the gene matches leave 9 bases unexplained. The CDR1 and CDR2 encoded by the germline V gene are SNHLY and FYNNEI. Sequencing used an Illumina HiSeq 1500. The raw public data were reprocessed by TCRdb itself: fastp quality trimming at Q25, MiXCR clonotype calling, in-frame beta chains only. Rows are combined by CDR3 protein, so each entry shows the most common genes and DNA. The sample table lists approximately 500,000 distinct CDR3 sequences, approximately 11% of them with a count of one. The ten largest clones add up to 10% of the sample. This clonotype has a count of ten or more. Its antigen remains undetermined. Base qualities are not provided; no much larger clone lies one nucleotide away.

The receptor's source is a human donor in good health (CMV status not recorded). Some clones in this sample may be carry-over from other donors' samples. The chain was built from TRBV2 and TRBJ2-1; a stretch of 7 junction bases matches TRBD2. The specimen sequenced was PBMCs. The DNA sequence is TGTGCCAGCGGCGAGGGAGGGCTTTATGAGCAGTTCTTC. Its protein product is CASGEGGLYEQFF.